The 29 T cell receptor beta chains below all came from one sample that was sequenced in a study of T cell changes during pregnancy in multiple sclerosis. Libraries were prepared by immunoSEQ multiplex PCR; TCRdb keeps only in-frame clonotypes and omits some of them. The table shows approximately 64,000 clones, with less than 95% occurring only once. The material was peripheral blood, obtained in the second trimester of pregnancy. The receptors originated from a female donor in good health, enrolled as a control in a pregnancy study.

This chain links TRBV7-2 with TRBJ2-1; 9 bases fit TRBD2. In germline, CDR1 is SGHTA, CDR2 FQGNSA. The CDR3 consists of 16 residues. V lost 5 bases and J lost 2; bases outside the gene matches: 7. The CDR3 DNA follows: TGTGCCAGCAGCGAGGCTAGCGGGGTCCCCTACAATGAGCAGTTCTTC. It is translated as CASSEASGVPYNEQFF.

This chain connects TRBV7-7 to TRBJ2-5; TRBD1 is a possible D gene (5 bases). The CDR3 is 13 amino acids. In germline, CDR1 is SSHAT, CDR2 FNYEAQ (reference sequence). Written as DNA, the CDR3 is TGTGCTAGCCTCCCCGACAGTGGGGAGACCCAGTACTTC. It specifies CASLPDSGETQYF.

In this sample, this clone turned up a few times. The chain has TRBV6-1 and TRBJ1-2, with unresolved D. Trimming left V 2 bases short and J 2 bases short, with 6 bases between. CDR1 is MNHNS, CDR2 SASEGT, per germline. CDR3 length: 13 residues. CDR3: CASSERLNYGYTF. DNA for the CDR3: TGTGCCAGCAGTGAAAGACTAAACTATGGCTACACCTTC.

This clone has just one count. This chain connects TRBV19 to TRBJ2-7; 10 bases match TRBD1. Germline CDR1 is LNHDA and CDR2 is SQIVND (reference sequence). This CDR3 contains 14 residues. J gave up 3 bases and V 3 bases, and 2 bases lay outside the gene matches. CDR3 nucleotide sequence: TGTGCCAGTAGTATGGGGACAGGGGTCTACGAGCAGTACTTC. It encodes CASSMGTGVYEQYF.

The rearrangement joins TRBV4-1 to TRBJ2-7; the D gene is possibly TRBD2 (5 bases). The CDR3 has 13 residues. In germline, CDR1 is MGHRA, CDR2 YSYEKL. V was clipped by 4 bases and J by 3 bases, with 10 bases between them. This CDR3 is CASSPRGLYEQYF. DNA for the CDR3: TGCGCCAGCAGCCCTAGAGGACTCTACGAGCAGTACTTC.

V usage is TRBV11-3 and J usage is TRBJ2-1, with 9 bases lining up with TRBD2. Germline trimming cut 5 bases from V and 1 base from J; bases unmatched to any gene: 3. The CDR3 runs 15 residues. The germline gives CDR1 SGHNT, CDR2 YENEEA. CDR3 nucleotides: TGTGCCAGCAGCGCTAGCGGGGCGTCCTACAATGAGCAGTTCTTC. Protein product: CASSASGASYNEQFF.

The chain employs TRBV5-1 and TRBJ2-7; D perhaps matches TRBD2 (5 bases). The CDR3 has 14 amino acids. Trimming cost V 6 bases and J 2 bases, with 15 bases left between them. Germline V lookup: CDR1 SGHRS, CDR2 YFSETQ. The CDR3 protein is CASNSGQLAYEQYF. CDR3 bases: TGCGCCAGCAACAGCGGCCAGCTAGCCTACGAGCAGTACTTC.

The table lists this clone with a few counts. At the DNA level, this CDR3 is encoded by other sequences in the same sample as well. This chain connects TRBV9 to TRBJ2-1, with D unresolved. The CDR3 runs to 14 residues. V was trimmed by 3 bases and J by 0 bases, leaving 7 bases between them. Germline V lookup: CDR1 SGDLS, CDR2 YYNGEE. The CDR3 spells CASSGTGSYNEQFF. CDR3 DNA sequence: TGTGCCAGCAGCGGCACTGGCTCCTACAATGAGCAGTTCTTC.

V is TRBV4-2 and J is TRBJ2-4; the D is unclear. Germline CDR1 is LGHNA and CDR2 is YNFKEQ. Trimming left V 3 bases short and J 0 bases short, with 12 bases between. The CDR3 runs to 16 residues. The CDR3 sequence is CASSQEITVAKNIQYF. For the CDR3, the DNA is TGTGCCAGCAGCCAGGAGATTACCGTAGCCAAAAACATTCAGTACTTC.

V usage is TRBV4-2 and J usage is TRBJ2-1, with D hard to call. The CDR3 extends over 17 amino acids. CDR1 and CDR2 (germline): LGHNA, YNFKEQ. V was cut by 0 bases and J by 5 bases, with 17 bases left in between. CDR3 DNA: TGTGCCAGCAGCCAAGACTCACTATTAGTAGCTAACAATGAGCAGTTCTTC. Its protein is CASSQDSLLVANNEQFF.

Written as DNA, the CDR3 is TGTGCCTCGAAGGGACAGGGGGCATCACCCCTCCACTTT. Translated, it gives CASKGQGASPLHF. This chain joins TRBV6-5 and TRBJ1-6; 12 bases align to TRBD1. Unmatched junction bases numbered 6, after V lost 11 bases and J lost 10 bases. The germline gives CDR1 MNHEY, CDR2 SVGAGI. The CDR3 is 13 amino acids.

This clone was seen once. The CDR3 DNA reads as TGCGCCAGCAGCGGGGGACAGGGGGATTATGGCTACACCTTC. Encoded protein: CASSGGQGDYGYTF. The rearrangement uses TRBV5-1 and TRBJ1-2; 11 bases fit TRBD1. Trimming took 4 bases from V and 5 from J; bases not matched to a gene: 4. The germline CDR1 and CDR2 sequences are SGHRS and YFSETQ. The CDR3 is 14 amino acids.

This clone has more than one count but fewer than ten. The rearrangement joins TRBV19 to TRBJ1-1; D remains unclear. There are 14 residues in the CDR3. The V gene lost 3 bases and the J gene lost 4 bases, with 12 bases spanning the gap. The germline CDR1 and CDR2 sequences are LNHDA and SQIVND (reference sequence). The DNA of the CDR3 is TGTGCCAGTAGTATGGTACAACATCCCACTGAAGCTTTCTTT. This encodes CASSMVQHPTEAFF.

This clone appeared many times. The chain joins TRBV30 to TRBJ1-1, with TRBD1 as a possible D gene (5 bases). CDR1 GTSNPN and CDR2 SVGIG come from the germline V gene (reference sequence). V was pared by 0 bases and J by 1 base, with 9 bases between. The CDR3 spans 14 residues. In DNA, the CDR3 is TGTGCCTGGAGTGTACAGGCCCGGAACACTGAAGCTTTCTTT. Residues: CAWSVQARNTEAFF.

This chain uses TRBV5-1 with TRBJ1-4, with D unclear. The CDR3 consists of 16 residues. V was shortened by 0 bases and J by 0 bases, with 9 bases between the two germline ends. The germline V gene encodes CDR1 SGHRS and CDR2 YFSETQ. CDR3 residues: CASSLATDATNEKLFF. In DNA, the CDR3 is TGCGCCAGCAGCTTGGCTACCGATGCAACTAATGAAAAACTGTTTTTT.

The CDR3 loop reads CASSPGTVQIELFF. CDR3 sequence (DNA): TGTGCCAGCAGCCCTGGGACAGTCCAGATAGAACTGTTTTTT. This chain uses TRBV28 with TRBJ1-4; 7 nucleotides align to TRBD1. After removal of 6 bases from V and 12 bases from J, the junction contained 13 bases not matched to a gene. Per the germline V gene, CDR1 is MDHEN and CDR2 is SYDVKM. This CDR3 is 14 amino acids long.

This chain's CDR3 is CASSPRLRGTEAFF. The CDR3 DNA follows: TGTGCCAGCAGCCCCCGCTTGAGAGGCACTGAAGCTTTCTTT. The chain combines TRBV7-8 with TRBJ1-1; D unresolved. This CDR3 region has 14 residues. Per the germline V gene, CDR1 is SGHVS and CDR2 is FQNEAQ. V was cut by 5 bases and J by 4 bases, with 14 bases left in between.

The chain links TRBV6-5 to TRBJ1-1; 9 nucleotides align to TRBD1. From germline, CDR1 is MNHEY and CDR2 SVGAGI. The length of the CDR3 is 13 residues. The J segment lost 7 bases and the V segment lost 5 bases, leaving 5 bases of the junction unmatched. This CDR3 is CASSRTGAVEAFF. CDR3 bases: TGTGCCAGCAGTCGGACAGGGGCGGTTGAAGCTTTCTTT.

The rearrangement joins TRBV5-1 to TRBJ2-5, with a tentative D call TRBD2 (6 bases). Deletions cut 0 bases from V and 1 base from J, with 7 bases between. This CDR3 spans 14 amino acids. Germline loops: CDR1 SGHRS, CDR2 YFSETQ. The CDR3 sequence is CASSLVSGQETQYF. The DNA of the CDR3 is TGCGCCAGCAGCTTGGTTAGCGGCCAAGAGACCCAGTACTTC.

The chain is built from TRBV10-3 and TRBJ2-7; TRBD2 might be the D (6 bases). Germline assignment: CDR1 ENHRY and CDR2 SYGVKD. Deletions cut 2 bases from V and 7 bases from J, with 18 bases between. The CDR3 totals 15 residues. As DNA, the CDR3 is TGTGCCATCAGTGAGCCCTCGGGACTGAGCTATGAGCAGTACTTC. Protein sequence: CAISEPSGLSYEQYF.

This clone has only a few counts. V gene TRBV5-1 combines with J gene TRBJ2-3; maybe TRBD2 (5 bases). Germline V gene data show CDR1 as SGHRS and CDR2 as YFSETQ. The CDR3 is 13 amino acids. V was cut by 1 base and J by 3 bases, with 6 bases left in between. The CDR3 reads CASSLWETDTQYF. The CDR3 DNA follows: TGCGCCAGCAGCTTGTGGGAGACAGATACGCAGTATTTT.

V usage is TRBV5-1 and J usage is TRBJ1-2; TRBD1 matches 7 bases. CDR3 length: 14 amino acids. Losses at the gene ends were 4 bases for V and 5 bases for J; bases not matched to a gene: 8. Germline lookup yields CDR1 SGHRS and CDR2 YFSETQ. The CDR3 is CASSTTTGTYGYTF. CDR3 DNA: TGCGCCAGCAGCACCACGACAGGGACTTATGGCTACACCTTC.

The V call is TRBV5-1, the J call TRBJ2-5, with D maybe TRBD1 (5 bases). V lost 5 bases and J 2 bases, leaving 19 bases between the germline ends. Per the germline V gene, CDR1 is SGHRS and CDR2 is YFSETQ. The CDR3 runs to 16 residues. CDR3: CASRAGLGVGQETQYF. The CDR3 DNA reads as TGCGCCAGCAGAGCAGGATTAGGGGTGGGTCAAGAGACCCAGTACTTC.

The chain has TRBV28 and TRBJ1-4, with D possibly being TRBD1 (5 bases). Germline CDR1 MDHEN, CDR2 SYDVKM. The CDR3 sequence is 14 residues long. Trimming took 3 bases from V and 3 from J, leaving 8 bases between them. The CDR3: CASSFGAANEKLFF. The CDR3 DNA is TGTGCCAGCAGTTTTGGGGCGGCTAATGAAAAACTGTTTTTT.

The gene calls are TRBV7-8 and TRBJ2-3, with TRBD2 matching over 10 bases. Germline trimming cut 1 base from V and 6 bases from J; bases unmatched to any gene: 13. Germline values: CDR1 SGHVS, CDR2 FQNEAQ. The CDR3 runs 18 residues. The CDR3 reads CASSLVVALAGAADTQYF. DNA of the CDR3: TGTGCCAGCAGCTTAGTTGTGGCGCTAGCGGGAGCAGCGGATACGCAGTATTTT.

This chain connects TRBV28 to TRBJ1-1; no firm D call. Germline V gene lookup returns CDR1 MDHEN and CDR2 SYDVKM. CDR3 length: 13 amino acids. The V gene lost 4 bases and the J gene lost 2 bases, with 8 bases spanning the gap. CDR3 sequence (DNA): TGTGCCAGCAGTTCGGGGAGAAACACTGAAGCTTTCTTT. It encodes CASSSGRNTEAFF. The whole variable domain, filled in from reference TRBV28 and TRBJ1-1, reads DVKVTQSSRYLVKRTGEKVFLECVQDMDHENMFWYRQDPGLGLRLIYFSYDVKMKEKGDIPEGYSVSREKKERFSLILESASTNQTSMYLCASSSGRNTEAFFGQGTRLTVV.

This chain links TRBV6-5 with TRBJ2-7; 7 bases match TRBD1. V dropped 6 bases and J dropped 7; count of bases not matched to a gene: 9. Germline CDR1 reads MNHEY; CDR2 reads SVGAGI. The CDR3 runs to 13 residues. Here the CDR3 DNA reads TGTGCCAGCAGCCTCGACAGGGCCCGAGAGCAGTACTTC. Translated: CASSLDRAREQYF.

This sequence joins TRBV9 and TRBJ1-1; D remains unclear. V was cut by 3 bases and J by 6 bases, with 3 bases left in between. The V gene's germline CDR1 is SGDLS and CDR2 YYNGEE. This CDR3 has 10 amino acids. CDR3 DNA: TGTGCCAGCAGCGGAGCTGAAGCTTTCTTT. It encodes CASSGAEAFF.

CDR3 loop: CASSVGHTNTGELFF. CDR3 coding DNA: TGTGCCAGCAGCGTAGGCCACACGAACACCGGGGAGCTGTTTTTT. This chain uses TRBV9 with TRBJ2-2; D is unresolved. Germline V gene data show CDR1 as SGDLS and CDR2 as YYNGEE. The CDR3 sequence is 15 residues long. The V and J ends lost 0 bases and 0 bases respectively, with 6 bases between them. The variable domain in full, completed from reference TRBV9 and TRBJ2-2, reads DSGVTQTPKHLITATGQRVTLRCSPRSGDLSVYWYQQSLDQGLQFLIQYYNGEERAKGNILERFSAQQFPDLHSELNLSSLELGDSALYFCASSVGHTNTGELFFGEGSRLTVL.